The sequence of this T cell receptor (beta chain) was determined in a study of response to subunit inactivated influenza vaccine. General study results and limits: A suggestion made by the authors is that each seasonal influenza vaccination recruits few new T cells.

TCRdb independently ran MiXCR on the RT-PCR reads; one entry per CDR3 protein. Here the sample spans more than 400,000 distinct CDR3 sequences, about a tenth being singletons. The V end lost 1 base, the J end lost 5 bases, and 17 bases lay between the germline ends. This CDR3 comprises 15 residues. The germline gives CDR1 SQVTM, CDR2 ANQGSEA. Details on this clonotype: The antigen remains unidentified.

Sequenced here: PBMCs from blood, sampled about 40 days after vaccination. The sequence was collected from a man aged 45-65 years who received an inactivated influenza vaccine. The V gene is TRBV29-1, the J gene TRBJ2-5; weak D call: TRBD1 (6 bases). The CDR3 DNA sequence: TGCAGCGTTGAAGGGCACAGGGTTGATGACGAGACCCAGTACTTC. Protein sequence: CSVEGHRVDDETQYF.